This T cell receptor beta chain was obtained from a study of Ad26.COV2.S vaccination and SARS-CoV-2 variants. Noted treatment: around 19 received Ad26.COV2.S at low or high dose, single or two shots; several received placebo; per-sample allocation not given. Day 63 after the first injection of vaccine or placebo was the sampling time. This clone is a singleton in its sample. Measured with immunoSEQ multiplex PCR; TCRdb has only the in-frame clones, and not every one. The table has 300,000 to 350,000 clones, 75% to 90% seen once. The sequenced sample was peripheral blood, obtained in a trial of Ad26.COV2.S vaccine versus placebo. The TCR sequence derives from a person between 18 and 65 years old who received the Ad26.COV2.S COVID-19 vaccine or a placebo.

This CDR3 is CASSENTYYEQYF. DNA for the CDR3: TGTGCCAGCAGTGAAAACACTTACTACGAGCAGTACTTC. The chain is built from TRBV2 and TRBJ2-7; D unclear. The CDR3 contains 13 residues. V shed 2 bases and J shed 3 bases, with 8 bases lying between them. From germline, CDR1 is SNHLY and CDR2 FYNNEI.